This record covers a single T cell receptor beta chain. This clonotype was counted ten times or more. Its antigen specificity is not known. Qualities for individual bases were not recorded, and no much larger clone is one base off. The intended sense of this specimen's time point label: pre-sensitization, week 0. Explained via the paper, the treatment or condition label denotes: therapeutic diphenylcyclopropenone sensitization with weekly scalp DPC. Blood at each patch-test visit was drawn before the patch test was applied. Patients were eligible if aged 18 to 70, diagnosed with alopecia and judged suitable for DPC therapy, and pregnant patients were excluded. Unfractionated whole blood was collected in Tempus Blood RNA tubes, and total RNA was extracted from that blood. Reading the germline V gene gives CDR1 MNHEY and CDR2 SVGEGT. Its CDR3 holds 14 amino acids, cysteine through phenylalanine. The read is trimmed to its CDR3 DNA, 42 bases read in frame from base 1. V is clipped by 0 bases and J by 0 bases, and the sequence between their germline boundaries is 4 bases long.

This entry comes from a study of human T cells and chemical hapten exposure (dated by TCRdb to 2020 to 2022). In terms of the full investigation: For sensitization, 2% DPC in acetone was applied to a roughly 2 cm by roughly 2 cm area of upper inner arm skin. Peripheral blood TCR repertoire changes were tracked in vivo in alopecia patients during primary and secondary sensitization to the hapten diphenylcyclopropenone (DPC). Libraries were pooled for sequencing, and per-sample TCR yields varied mainly because of small differences in library volumes within the pool. Patch tests used Finn chambers with 0.01% DPC on the upper back, scored after 6 days by International Contact Dermatitis Research Group standards. Blood for TCR sequencing was provided by twenty-nine alopecia patients at one to four time points (pre-sensitization, 2, 6 and 24 weeks). Throughout the study period of around 25 weeks, patients also received therapeutic DPC doses to the scalp every week. The patient cohort, mostly female, included alopecia areata with under or over 50% scalp involvement, alopecia totalis and alopecia universalis. Blood samples were taken from patients before sensitization (week 0) and at 2, 6 and about 24 weeks after DPC sensitization. General study outcomes and caveats: The number of TCRs above 1 in 1000 frequency did not change with DPC sensitization; there was no evidence of global repertoire structure alterations. All patients had alopecia, a presumed autoimmune disease, so their immune response might differ from that of healthy individuals. Repeated subsampling changed both the strength of the expansion versus patch-test correlation and the threshold at which that correlation became significant. Compared with pre-sensitization or healthy control sets, expanded TCRs formed significantly more large CDR3 similarity clusters, which is consistent with antigen-driven responses. The number of PT1 expanded TCRs positively correlated with patch test score, significant at thresholds 8, 16 and 32 but not 4.

The library was obtained by RACE. The instrument given in TCRdb is NextSeq 500. During library preparation, unique molecular identifiers were attached to individual cDNA molecules so that TCRs could be counted quantitatively and reproducibly. Each blood RNA sample was used to sequence both TCR alpha and TCR beta chains. On the authors' methods: A median of roughly 100,000 TCRs per sample was observed, with a range of about 23,224 to 690,600. The Decombinator software suite was used to annotate the V, J and CDR3 of the TCR reads. For the PS versus PT1 abundance plots, all samples were subsampled to the same number of TCRs (28,000). Expanded TCRs were defined as absent before sensitization and observed at least eight times at the 2-week time point. The public reads were quality trimmed at Q25 with fastp and then assembled into clones with MiXCR by TCRdb, keeping productive beta chains. Here each entry gathers all rows of one CDR3 protein and keeps the most common genes and DNA. What appears here as the V and J calls and clone size reflects TCRdb's work, not the paper's. The sample profile shows 150,000 to 200,000 distinct CDR3 sequences; approximately 29% of them were found once. The ten biggest clones cover under 3% of the sample.

The sequencing here drew on whole blood, taken in connection with sensitization to the hapten diphenylcyclopropenone (DPC). The clonotype comes from a woman aged 25 to 39 with alopecia areata. Some clones in this sample may be carry-over from other donors' samples. The V and J genes are TRBV6-2 or TRBV6-3 and TRBJ2-3, with the D gene call left open. The bases read TGTGCCAGCAGTTACTCGACCAGCACAGATACGCAGTATTTT. It codes for CASSYSTSTDTQYF.